The 19 T cell receptor beta chains below were found in one sample sequenced in a study of patients and donors after allogeneic stem cell transplantation. TCRdb passed the RT-PCR reads through MiXCR, listing each CDR3 protein once. The top ten hold more than 25% of the sample, which has about 110,000 distinct CDR3 sequences, about a third seen once. Sequencing input: blood, either unsorted or a sorted T cell fraction (not recorded which). These TCRs come from a human donor who was either an allogeneic HSCT recipient or a stem cell or donor lymphocyte infusion donor (not recorded which). It is not recorded whose cells these are; they may come from a transplant donor.

The chain couples TRBV15 to TRBJ2-1; no clear D gene. The ends were cut back, 0 bases at V and 7 bases at J, with 1 base in the middle. CDR1 and CDR2 from the germline V gene are LNHNV and YYDKDF (reference sequence). CDR3 length: 11 amino acids. The CDR3 is CATSRENEQFF. For the CDR3, the DNA is TGTGCCACCAGCAGAGAAAATGAGCAGTTCTTC. The full variable domain, its missing parts supplied by reference TRBV15 and TRBJ2-1, is DAMVIQNPRYQVTQFGKPVTLSCSQTLNHNVMYWYQQKSSQAPKLLFHYYDKDFNNEADTPDNFQSRRPNTSFCFLDIRSPGLGDTAMYLCATSRENEQFFGPGTRLTVL.

The chain has TRBV30 and TRBJ2-4, with D perhaps TRBD1 (5 bases). Germline CDR1 is GTSNPN and CDR2 is SVGIG (reference sequence). The CDR3 runs 13 residues. Trimming took 1 base from V and 7 from J, leaving 11 bases between them. This CDR3 is CAWSGGIGNIQYF. As DNA, the CDR3 is TGTGCCTGGAGTGGGGGCATCGGGAACATTCAGTACTTC.

This chain links TRBV29-1 with TRBJ2-7, with TRBD1 matching 8 bases. Unmatched junction bases numbered 3, after V lost 6 bases and J lost 2 bases. Germline V gene sequence: CDR1 SQVTM, CDR2 ANQGSEA. The CDR3 sequence is 12 residues long. The CDR3 spells CSVGQGAYEQYF. Here the CDR3 DNA reads TGCAGCGTAGGACAGGGTGCCTACGAGCAGTACTTC.

The gene calls are TRBV6-5 and TRBJ1-1; D unresolved. The CDR3 has 13 residues. CDR1 MNHEY and CDR2 SVGAGI come from the germline V gene. V lost 2 bases to trimming and J lost 1 base, with 5 bases between them. The CDR3 sequence: CASSYGGNTEAFF. The CDR3 DNA reads as TGTGCCAGCAGTTACGGTGGGAACACTGAAGCTTTCTTT.

This sequence joins TRBV25-1 and TRBJ2-5, with D uncertain. The germline V gene has CDR1 MGHDK and CDR2 SYGVNS. The CDR3 has 13 residues. Trimming removed 1 base at V and 4 bases at J, with 7 bases between. The CDR3 DNA sequence: TGTGCCAGCAGTGAATTGGGCGGAGAGACCCAGTACTTC. Protein product: CASSELGGETQYF.

The CDR3 DNA reads TGCAGCGCTAAAGCTCTGAACACTGAAGCTTTCTTT. Translated: CSAKALNTEAFF. J is TRBJ1-1 and V is TRBV29-1; D is uncertain. Germline loops: CDR1 SQVTM, CDR2 ANQGSEA. Deletions cut 7 bases from V and 0 bases from J, with 9 bases between. This CDR3 comprises 12 residues.

V is TRBV5-1 and J is TRBJ2-2; 10 nucleotides align to TRBD2. Trimming at V came to 4 bases and at J to 7 bases, leaving 4 bases not matched to a gene. CDR1 and CDR2 (germline): SGHRS, YFSETQ. The CDR3 has 14 residues. The CDR3 nucleotides are TGCGCCAGCAGCCTAGCGGGAGTTAGCGGGGAGCTGTTTTTT. Amino acids: CASSLAGVSGELFF.

The chain employs TRBV3-1 and TRBJ2-1; 7 bases agree with TRBD2. Germline lookup yields CDR1 LGHDT and CDR2 YNNKEL (reference sequence). With 4 bases clipped from V and 9 bases from J, the junction kept 6 bases outside the gene matches. The CDR3 contains 13 residues. The CDR3 nucleotides read TGTGCCAGCAGCCGAGTAAGCGGGACTGAGCAGTTCTTC. This translates into CASSRVSGTEQFF.

This clonotype was recorded many times. The chain employs TRBV29-1 and TRBJ1-5, with D possibly being TRBD1 (5 bases). Germline CDR1 reads SQVTM; CDR2 reads ANQGSEA. This CDR3 has 13 residues. Trimming removed 4 bases at V and 3 bases at J, with 10 bases between. The CDR3 DNA is TGCAGCGTTGGGGCAGGGCTCAATCAGCCCCAGCATTTT. Encoded protein: CSVGAGLNQPQHF.

The J gene is TRBJ2-5, the V gene TRBV11-2, with D unclear. This CDR3 spans 13 amino acids. V shed 1 base and J shed 7 bases, with 10 bases lying between them. CDR1 SGHAT and CDR2 FQNNGV come from the germline V gene. The CDR3 bases are TGTGCCAGCAGCTTAGGAGGTAGCATGACCCAGTACTTC. Protein sequence: CASSLGGSMTQYF.

This clonotype showed up just a few times. The genes are TRBV12-3 or TRBV12-4 and TRBJ1-3; D remains unclear. The V gene lost 6 bases and the J gene lost 0 bases, with 9 bases spanning the gap. The CDR3 extends over 14 amino acids. The CDR3, as DNA: TGTGCCAGCAGAACAGAAATCTCTGGAAACACCATATATTTT. This translates into CASRTEISGNTIYF.

The table lists this clonotype with a few counts. This chain connects TRBV6-5 to TRBJ1-2; no clear D gene. Germline loops: CDR1 MNHEY, CDR2 SVGAGI. The ends were cut back, 5 bases at V and 5 bases at J, with 12 bases in the middle. The CDR3 is 13 amino acids. The CDR3 coding sequence is TGTGCCAGCAGTGCCGGGGAAACGTATGGCTACACCTTC. Encoded protein: CASSAGETYGYTF.

This clonotype occurred a few times. The rearrangement joins TRBV6-2 or TRBV6-3 to TRBJ2-2; D unresolved. V lost 6 bases and J 1 base, leaving 9 bases between the germline ends. This CDR3 is built from 14 residues. CDR1 MNHEY and CDR2 SVGEGT come from the germline V gene. CDR3 sequence: CASRPGLNTGELFF. CDR3 nucleotide sequence: TGTGCCAGCAGACCTGGCCTGAACACCGGGGAGCTGTTTTTT.

This clonotype was seen a handful of times. J is TRBJ1-1 and V is TRBV28; D remains ambiguous. CDR3 length: 14 amino acids. The germline gives CDR1 MDHEN, CDR2 SYDVKM. V was clipped by 6 bases and J by 1 base, with 12 bases between them. CDR3 in DNA: TGTGCCAGCAGGTTAAATTTTACGAACACTGAAGCTTTCTTT. Translating it yields CASRLNFTNTEAFF.

A single count supports this clonotype. J is TRBJ2-2 and V is TRBV7-9; no clear D gene. The V end was cut by 5 bases, the J end by 7 bases, with 11 bases between. The CDR3 is 13 amino acids. Germline V gene lookup returns CDR1 SEHNR and CDR2 FQNEAQ (reference sequence). CDR3 sequence reads: CASSPSTHGELFF. The CDR3, as DNA: TGTGCCAGCAGCCCCTCGACCCACGGGGAGCTGTTTTTT.

The sample holds a few counts of this clonotype. The J gene is TRBJ2-2, the V gene TRBV27; the D gene is possibly TRBD2 (5 bases). Trimming shortened V by 5 bases and J by 7 bases, and 11 bases separated the two germline ends. CDR3 length: 13 residues. The germline CDR1 and CDR2 sequences are MNHEY and SMNVEV (reference sequence). The CDR3 DNA sequence: TGTGCCAGCAGTCCGAGGGCGGTCGGGGAGCTGTTTTTT. Translated, it gives CASSPRAVGELFF.

This clonotype was seen only a few times. V is TRBV12-3 or TRBV12-4 and J is TRBJ1-1; D is unclear. The ends were cut back, 9 bases at V and 4 bases at J, with 6 bases in the middle. CDR3 size: 10 residues. Written as DNA, the CDR3 is TGTGCCAGGGGTTTCACTGAAGCTTTCTTT. Its translation: CARGFTEAFF.

V and J are TRBV29-1 and TRBJ1-3; the match to TRBD1 covers 8 bases. The V and J ends lost 7 bases and 4 bases, in that order; junction bases with no gene match: 6. Germline CDR1 reads SQVTM; CDR2 reads ANQGSEA. This CDR3 contains 13 residues. The CDR3 DNA is TGCAGCGCTCAGGGGGCGTGGGGAAACACCATATATTTT. Encoded protein: CSAQGAWGNTIYF.

The V gene is TRBV20-1, the J gene TRBJ1-1, with TRBD1 matching 7 bases. Per germline, CDR1 DFQATT and CDR2 SNEGSKA (reference sequence). CDR3 size: 15 residues. The J segment lost 4 bases and the V segment lost 0 bases, leaving 8 bases of the junction unmatched. This CDR3 is CSARDRRGLATEAFF. CDR3 coding DNA: TGCAGTGCTAGAGATCGGAGGGGGCTGGCCACTGAAGCTTTCTTT.